Each of the 12 T cell receptor beta chains below was sequenced from the same sample in a study of cytomegalovirus exposure and HLA in healthy donors. This PCR relied on a set of 60 Vbeta primers and 13 Jbeta primers. The assay was immunoSEQ multiplex PCR, and TCRdb's table has in-frame clones only and misses some. The sample has around 150,000 clones; roughly four fifths are singletons. Sequenced: PBMCs. All receptors derive from a man in his fifties or sixties in good health and CMV-seropositive.

CDR3 nucleotides: TGTGCCAGCAGCCGGGGACAGGGCGAAAAACTGTTTTTT. Its protein is CASSRGQGEKLFF. This rearrangement joins TRBV6-6 to TRBJ1-4; 9 nucleotides align to TRBD1. This CDR3 is built from 13 residues. Germline CDR1 is MNHNY and CDR2 is SVGAGI (reference sequence). J was trimmed by 8 bases and V by 6 bases; bases with no gene match: 4.

The CDR3, as DNA: TGTGCCAGTAGTATGGGACTGAGCTCTGGAAACACCATATATTTT. This codes for CASSMGLSSGNTIYF. The chain has TRBV19 and TRBJ1-3; possibly TRBD1 for D (5 bases). There are 15 residues in the CDR3. V gave up 3 bases and J gave up 0 bases, with 9 bases separating them. CDR1 LNHDA and CDR2 SQIVND come from the germline V gene (reference sequence).

The chain carries TRBV7-6 and TRBJ2-7; tentative D call: TRBD1 (6 bases). The CDR3 extends over 14 amino acids. From germline, CDR1 is SGHVS and CDR2 FNYEAQ. V dropped 5 bases and J dropped 0 bases, with 11 bases sitting between them. CDR3 nucleotides: TGTGCCAGCAGCCCGACAGGCCTCTCCTACGAGCAGTACTTC. Residues: CASSPTGLSYEQYF.

CDR3 region: CASSPGLNTGKLFF. CDR3 coding DNA: TGCGCCAGCAGCCCGGGATTAAATACCGGAAAACTGTTTTTT. The chain couples TRBV5-1 to TRBJ1-4; D is ambiguous. Trimming left V 4 bases short and J 10 bases short, with 17 bases between. This CDR3 has 14 amino acids. Germline loops: CDR1 SGHRS, CDR2 YFSETQ.

The J gene is TRBJ2-7, the V gene TRBV11-2; 8 bases line up with TRBD1. The V segment lost 0 bases and the J segment 3 bases; nucleotides outside the gene matches: 4. Germline CDR1 is SGHAT and CDR2 is FQNNGV. The CDR3 is made up of 15 amino acids. The CDR3 coding sequence is TGTGCCAGCAGCTTAGATAGGACAGGGATCTACGAGCAGTACTTC. Its translation is CASSLDRTGIYEQYF.

This clone occurred a few times. The chain is built from TRBV6-5 and TRBJ2-7; maybe TRBD1 (5 bases). Trimming pared 2 bases from V and 3 bases from J, leaving 14 bases between. Germline-derived CDR1 and CDR2 are MNHEY and SVGAGI. This CDR3 has 15 amino acids. The CDR3 bases are TGTGCCAGCAGTTACGGATCAGGGTCAGACTACGAGCAGTACTTC. Translated: CASSYGSGSDYEQYF.

The chain joins TRBV11-2 to TRBJ2-1, with 7 bases that match TRBD2. V was clipped by 3 bases and J by 2 bases; unmatched bases: 4. The CDR3 sequence is 15 residues long. Germline V gene data show CDR1 as SGHAT and CDR2 as FQNNGV. The CDR3: CASSLNGGTYNEQFF. CDR3 sequence (DNA): TGTGCCAGCAGCTTGAACGGGGGGACCTACAATGAGCAGTTCTTC. Supplemented by reference TRBV11-2 and TRBJ2-1, the full variable domain reads EAGVAQSPRYKIIEKRQSVAFWCNPISGHATLYWYQQILGQGPKLLIQFQNNGVVDDSQLPKDRFSAERLKGVDSTLKIQPAKLEDSAVYLCASSLNGGTYNEQFFGPGTRLTVL.

V usage is TRBV19 and J usage is TRBJ2-7; TRBD1 matches 7 bases. V trimming: 5 bases; J trimming: 4 bases; junction bases outside the gene matches: 11. The germline V gene has CDR1 LNHDA and CDR2 SQIVND (reference sequence). The CDR3 has 15 amino acids. The CDR3 sequence is CASSLSAGGEYEQYF. As DNA, the CDR3 is TGTGCCAGTAGTCTAAGCGCAGGGGGTGAATACGAGCAGTACTTC. The variable domain in full, completed from reference TRBV19 and TRBJ2-7, reads DGGITQSPKYLFRKEGQNVTLSCEQNLNHDAMYWYRQDPGQGLRLIYYSQIVNDFQKGDIAEGYSVSREKKESFPLTVTSAQKNPTAFYLCASSLSAGGEYEQYFGPGTRLTVT.

In the case of this clone: In the same sample, other DNA sequences code for this CDR3. This chain uses TRBV5-1 with TRBJ2-2, with a tentative D call TRBD1 (6 bases). The CDR3 extends over 14 amino acids. CDR1 SGHRS and CDR2 YFSETQ come from the germline V gene. V lost 4 bases, J lost 1 base, and 8 bases lay in between. CDR3 DNA sequence: TGCGCCAGCAGCCTGGGACAGAACACCGGGGAGCTGTTTTTT. Its protein is CASSLGQNTGELFF.

The V and J genes are TRBV27 and TRBJ1-5, with D unresolved. V was cut by 5 bases and J by 0 bases, with 14 bases left in between. The length of the CDR3 is 16 residues. CDR1 and CDR2 from the germline V gene are MNHEY and SMNVEV (reference sequence). The CDR3 loop reads CASSPNSLNSNQPQHF. The CDR3 bases are TGTGCCAGCAGTCCTAACAGTCTGAATAGCAATCAGCCCCAGCATTTT.

The rearrangement joins TRBV5-3 to TRBJ1-6, with TRBD1 matching over 7 bases. TRBV5-3 falls under the ORF class, with uncertain function. The CDR3 extends over 18 amino acids. Germline trimming cut 8 bases from V and 5 bases from J; bases unmatched to any gene: 19. In DNA, the CDR3 is TGTGCCAGGACTCATTCCCTACATGGGACAGAGGATAATTCACCCCTCCACTTT. It yields the protein CARTHSLHGTEDNSPLHF.

The J gene is TRBJ2-3, the V gene TRBV28; the match to TRBD2 covers 14 bases. From germline, CDR1 is MDHEN and CDR2 SYDVKM. The V segment lost 3 bases and the J segment 3 bases; nucleotides outside the gene matches: 11. The CDR3 is 19 residues long. CDR3 sequence: CASSFYGTSGGGRTDTQYF. The CDR3 nucleotides are TGTGCCAGCAGTTTTTACGGGACTAGCGGGGGCGGGAGAACAGATACGCAGTATTTT. The full variable domain, in which reference TRBV28 and TRBJ2-3 provide the parts outside the CDR3, is DVKVTQSSRYLVKRTGEKVFLECVQDMDHENMFWYRQDPGLGLRLIYFSYDVKMKEKGDIPEGYSVSREKKERFSLILESASTNQTSMYLCASSFYGTSGGGRTDTQYFGPGTRLTVL.